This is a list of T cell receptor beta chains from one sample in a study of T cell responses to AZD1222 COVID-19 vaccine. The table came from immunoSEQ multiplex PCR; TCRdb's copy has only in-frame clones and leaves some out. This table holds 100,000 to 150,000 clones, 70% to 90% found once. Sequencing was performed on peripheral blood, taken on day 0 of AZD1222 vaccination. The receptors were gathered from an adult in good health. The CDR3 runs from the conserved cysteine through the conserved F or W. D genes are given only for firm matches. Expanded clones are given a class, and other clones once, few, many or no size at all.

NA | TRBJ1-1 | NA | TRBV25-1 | TGTGCCAGCCTCGCGGGGGGCGGGAGGGCTTTCTTT | CASLAGGGRAFF
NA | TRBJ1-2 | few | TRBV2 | TGTGCCAGCAGTGGTACGACCAACCCCATTCTTGAGGGCTACACCTTC | CASSGTTNPILEGYTF
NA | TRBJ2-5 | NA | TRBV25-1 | TGTGCCAGCAGTGTCCTGGACTCCGACGGCCAAGAGACCCAGTACTTC | CASSVLDSDGQETQYF
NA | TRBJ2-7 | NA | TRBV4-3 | TGCGCCAGCAGCCAAGAAACCAGGGCGATCGACGAGCAGTACTTC | CASSQETRAIDEQYF
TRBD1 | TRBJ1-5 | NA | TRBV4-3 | TGCGCCAGCAGCCCCTCCAGGGGGGCGCTTAATCAGCCCCAGCATTTT | CASSPSRGALNQPQHF
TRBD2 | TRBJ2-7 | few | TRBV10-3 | TGTGCCGCCGGGAGGGGCGGCCACGAGCAGTACTTC | CAAGRGGHEQYF
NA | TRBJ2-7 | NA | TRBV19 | TGTGCCAGTAGTATATCGGCAGAGGGGTTCGCCGAGCAGTACTTC | CASSISAEGFAEQYF
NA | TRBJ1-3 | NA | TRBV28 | TGTGCCAGCAGAGAGGGCCGCCGCGGAAACACCATATATTTT | CASREGRRGNTIYF
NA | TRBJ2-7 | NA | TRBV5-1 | TGCGCCAGCAGCTTGGTTCAGGGACCGATCGGGCATTACGAGCAGTACTTC | CASSLVQGPIGHYEQYF
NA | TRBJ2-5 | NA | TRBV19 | TGTGCCAGTAGTATAGAATGGAGGGCTTGGGGGCAAGAGACCCAGTACTTC | CASSIEWRAWGQETQYF
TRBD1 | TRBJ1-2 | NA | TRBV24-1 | TGTGCCACCAGTGCTCAGGGGGCTGGCTACACCTTC | CATSAQGAGYTF
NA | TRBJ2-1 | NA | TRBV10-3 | TGTGCCATCAGTGCCCTCGTGGGAACCTGGGATGAGCAGTTCTTC | CAISALVGTWDEQFF
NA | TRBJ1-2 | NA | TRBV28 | TGTGCCAGCAGTTTGGGCCGAGGCTACACCTTC | CASSLGRGYTF
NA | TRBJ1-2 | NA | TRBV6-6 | TGTGCCAGCAGGCCCTCCAGGGACTATGGCTACACCTTC | CASRPSRDYGYTF
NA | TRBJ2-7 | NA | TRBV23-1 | TGCGCCAGCAGTCAATCGAATAACTGGGAGAGCTACGAGCAGTACTTC | CASSQSNNWESYEQYF
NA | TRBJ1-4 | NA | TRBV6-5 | TGTGCCAGCAGTCTGGACTCTAATGAAAAACTGTTTTTT | CASSLDSNEKLFF
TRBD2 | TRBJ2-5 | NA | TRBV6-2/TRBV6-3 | TGTGCCAGCAGTTACTCGAAAGGGAGGGTGGAGACCCAGTACTTC | CASSYSKGRVETQYF
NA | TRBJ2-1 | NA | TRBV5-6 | TGTGCCAGCAGCCTAGGGACGGATTACAATGAGCAGTTCTTC | CASSLGTDYNEQFF
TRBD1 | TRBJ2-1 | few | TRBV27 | TGTGCCAGTTCCACCAACAGGGGGCGAGGGAATGAGCAGTTCTTC | CASSTNRGRGNEQFF
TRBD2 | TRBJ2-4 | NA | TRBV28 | TGTGCCAGCAGTGAACTAGCGGGGGGTGTGAAAGCCAAAAACATTCAGTACTTC | CASSELAGGVKAKNIQYF
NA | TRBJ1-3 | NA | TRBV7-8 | TGTGCCAGCAGCTTGTTCATCTCTGGAAACACCATATATTTT | CASSLFISGNTIYF
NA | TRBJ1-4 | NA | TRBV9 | TGTGCCAGCAGCTTTCAGGGCGCGACTAATGAAAAACTGTTTTTT | CASSFQGATNEKLFF
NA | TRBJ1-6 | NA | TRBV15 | TGTGCCACCAGCAGAGATGTCGGCAGTAATTCACCCCTCCACTTT | CATSRDVGSNSPLHF
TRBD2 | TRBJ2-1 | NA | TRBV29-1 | TGCAGCGTTGGCCTAGCGGGGGGCCAGAGCTCCTACAATGAGCAGTTCTTC | CSVGLAGGQSSYNEQFF
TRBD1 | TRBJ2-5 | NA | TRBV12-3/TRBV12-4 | TGTGCCAGCAGTTTATCAGGGGGCAGGACCCAGTACTTC | CASSLSGGRTQYF
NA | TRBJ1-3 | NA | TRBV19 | TGTGCCAGTAGGCGAAGGGGACTGCCGAGCTCTGGAAACACCATATATTTT | CASRRRGLPSSGNTIYF
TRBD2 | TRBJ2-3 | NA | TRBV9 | TGTGCCAGCAGCGCACCCGCCAGCGGGGGGGACAATACGCAGTATTTT | CASSAPASGGDNTQYF
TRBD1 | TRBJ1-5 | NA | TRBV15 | TGTGCCACCAGCAGAGGAACCCAGGGGGGTCAGCCCCAGCATTTT | CATSRGTQGGQPQHF
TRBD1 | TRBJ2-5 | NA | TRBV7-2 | TGTGCCAGCAGCTCTAAGCAGGCAGGGGGAGAGACCCAGTACTTC | CASSSKQAGGETQYF
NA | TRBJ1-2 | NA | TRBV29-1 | TGCAGCGTTAACCGGGCCTCGGACAGCTATGGCTACACCTTC | CSVNRASDSYGYTF
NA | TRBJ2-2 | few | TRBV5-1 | TGCGCCAGCAGCTTGTGGGGCGCGAACACCGGGGAGCTGTTTTTT | CASSLWGANTGELFF
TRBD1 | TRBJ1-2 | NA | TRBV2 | TGTGCCAGCAGTGACGGACAGGGTAACTATGGCTACACCTTC | CASSDGQGNYGYTF
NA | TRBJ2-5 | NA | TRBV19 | TGTGCCAGTAGTATTGGCCAAGAGACCCAGTACTTC | CASSIGQETQYF
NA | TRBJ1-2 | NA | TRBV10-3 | TGTGCCATCAGTGAGTCCCCAGCGGGAGCTAACTATGGCTACACCTTC | CAISESPAGANYGYTF
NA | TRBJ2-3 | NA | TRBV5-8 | TGTGCCAGCAGCTCTTGGGGCCCAGATACGCAGTATTTT | CASSSWGPDTQYF
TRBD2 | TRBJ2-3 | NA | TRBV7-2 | TGTGCCAGCAGCTTAGCGGATAGGCTAGCGGGGGCCCCAACGTCGGATACGCAGTATTTT | CASSLADRLAGAPTSDTQYF
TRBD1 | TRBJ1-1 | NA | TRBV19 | TGTGCCAGTGGAGTGACAGGGGGCACTGAAGCTTTCTTT | CASGVTGGTEAFF
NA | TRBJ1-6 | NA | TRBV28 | TGTGCCAGCGATTTCGGGCCAACTAATTCACCCCTCCACTTT | CASDFGPTNSPLHF
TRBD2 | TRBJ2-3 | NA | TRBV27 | TGTGCCAGCAGTGCGGGACTAGCGGGGGGGCTCCCAGATACGCAGTATTTT | CASSAGLAGGLPDTQYF
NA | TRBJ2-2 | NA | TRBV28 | TGTGCCAGCAGCTCCCCCCAGAACACCGGGGAGCTGTTTTTT | CASSSPQNTGELFF
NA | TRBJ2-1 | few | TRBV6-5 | TGTGCCAGCAGCCGACCATACAATGAGCAGTTCTTC | CASSRPYNEQFF
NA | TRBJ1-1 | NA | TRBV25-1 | TGTGCCAGCAGTACCACACGGAACACTGAAGCTTTCTTT | CASSTTRNTEAFF
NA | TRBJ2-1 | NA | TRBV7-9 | TGTGCCAGCAGCTTAAACCCACAGGGAATGAGCAGTTCTTTGCCCCCCCAGTTCTTC | CASSLNPQGMSSSLPPQFF
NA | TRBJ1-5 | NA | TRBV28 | TGTGCCAGCAGGACCCCGAAAGGGACTTTGACCAATCAGCCCCAGCATTTT | CASRTPKGTLTNQPQHF
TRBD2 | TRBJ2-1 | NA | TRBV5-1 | TGCGCCAGCAGCTTGGGGGGACTAGCGTATAATGAGCAGTTCTTC | CASSLGGLAYNEQFF
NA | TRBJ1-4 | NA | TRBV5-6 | TGTGCCAGCAGCTTGGCAGGGTCGGTTGAAAAACTGTTTTTT | CASSLAGSVEKLFF
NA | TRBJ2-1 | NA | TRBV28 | TGTGCCAGCAATCCGGGGTCTTACTACAATGAGCAGTTCTTC | CASNPGSYYNEQFF
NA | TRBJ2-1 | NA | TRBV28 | TGTGCCAGCAGTTTTGAGAGGTCCAGCTACAATGAGCAGTTCTTC | CASSFERSSYNEQFF
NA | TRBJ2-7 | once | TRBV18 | TGTGCCAGCTCACTGGGCAGTTCCTACGAGCAGTACTTC | CASSLGSSYEQYF
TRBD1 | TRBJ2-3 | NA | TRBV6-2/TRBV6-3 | TGTGCCAGCAGTTACTCAGGGACAGGGAGCACAGATACGCAGTATTTT | CASSYSGTGSTDTQYF
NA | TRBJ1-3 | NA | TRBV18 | TGTGCCAGCTCCCCAGGGAACACCATATATTTT | CASSPGNTIYF
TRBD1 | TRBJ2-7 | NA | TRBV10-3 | TGTGCCATCAGTGGGGACAGAAGTAGCTCCTACGAGCAGTACTTC | CAISGDRSSSYEQYF
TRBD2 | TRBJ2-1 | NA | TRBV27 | TGTGCCAGCCAGCCTACGACTAGCGGGTACAATGAGCAGTTCTTC | CASQPTTSGYNEQFF
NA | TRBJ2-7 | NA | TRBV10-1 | TGCGCCAGCAGTGAGTCCTACGAGCAGTACTTC | CASSESYEQYF
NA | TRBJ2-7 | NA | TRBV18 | TGTGCCAGCTCACCACCGCCCCCGGGCGAGCAGTACTTC | CASSPPPPGEQYF